What follows are 25 T cell receptor beta chains derived from one specimen sequenced in a study of T cells in Graves' hyperthyroidism and ophthalmopathy. Amplification targeted TCR beta CDR3 regions from RNA transcripts. During a first-round RT-PCR of the TCR CDR3, the HTBI primer set was used. MiXCR, run by TCRdb on the multiplex PCR reads, gives a single entry per CDR3 protein. This sample yields about 360,000 distinct CDR3 sequences, of which over 10% are seen a single time; 9% to 9.5% belongs to the top ten. The sequenced sample was blood. These receptors originate from a woman younger than 30 with Graves' hyperthyroidism.

This clonotype was counted between two and nine times. The chain links TRBV27 to TRBJ1-1; TRBD1 might be the D (5 bases). The V gene lost 1 base and the J gene lost 5 bases, with 17 bases spanning the gap. CDR3 length equals 16 residues. Germline CDR1 reads MNHEY; CDR2 reads SMNVEV (reference sequence). The CDR3, as DNA: TGTGCCAGCAGTTTATTTTCCGGGACGTCCCGGACTGAAGCTTTCTTT. Amino acids: CASSLFSGTSRTEAFF.

The chain links TRBV7-2 to TRBJ1-4; 7 bases are shared with TRBD1. Trimming removed 5 bases from V and 7 bases from J; junction bases left unmatched: 7. Germline assignment: CDR1 SGHTA and CDR2 FQGNSA. The CDR3 is made up of 14 amino acids. CDR3 DNA sequence: TGTGCCAGCAGCCCGACAGGGAGCGGTGAAAAACTGTTTTTT. Translation: CASSPTGSGEKLFF.

This clonotype came up many times. V gene TRBV30 combines with J gene TRBJ2-7, with D maybe TRBD2 (7 bases). The V gene lost 7 bases and the J gene lost 3 bases, with 22 bases spanning the gap. Per germline, CDR1 GTSNPN and CDR2 SVGIG (reference sequence). The CDR3 runs 15 residues. CDR3 sequence (DNA): TGTGCCTCGAGCACACAGGGAGGGCTTCTCTACGAGCAGTACTTC. It codes for CASSTQGGLLYEQYF.

This clonotype was observed many times. This chain links TRBV7-9 with TRBJ1-1; tentatively, D is TRBD1 (6 bases). The CDR3 is 12 residues long. The germline gives CDR1 SEHNR, CDR2 FQNEAQ (reference sequence). V was cut by 8 bases and J by 9 bases, with 16 bases left in between. CDR3 DNA sequence: TGTGCCAGCCTGGACGGACAGTTTCAAGCTTTCTTT. Translating it yields CASLDGQFQAFF.

Points on this clonotype: This sequence may be a read error, since a much larger clone differs from it by one base. The genes are TRBV3-1 and TRBJ1-5, with 9 bases that match TRBD1. Germline values: CDR1 LGHDT, CDR2 YNNKEL (reference sequence). The CDR3 sequence is 15 residues long. CDR3 sequence (DNA): TGTGCCAGCAGCCAGGATAGACAGGGGGGTCAGTCCCAGCATTTT. Encoded protein: CASSQDRQGGQSQHF. The full variable domain, its missing parts supplied by reference TRBV3-1 and TRBJ1-5, is DTAVSQTPKYLVTQMGNDKSIKCEQNLGHDTMYWYKQDSKKFLKIMFSYNNKELIINETVPNRFSPKSPDKAHLNLHINSLELGDSAVYFCASSQDRQGGQSQHFGDGTRLSIL.

This clonotype showed up many times. V usage is TRBV6-1 and J usage is TRBJ2-2; 7 nucleotides match TRBD2. There are 18 residues in the CDR3. J was trimmed by 2 bases and V by 3 bases; bases with no gene match: 12. Germline V gene data show CDR1 as MNHNS and CDR2 as SASEGT. The CDR3 nucleotides read TGTGCCAGCAGTGAGGCAACGGGGGGACGTCCTAACACCGGGGAGCTGTTTTTT. Its translation: CASSEATGGRPNTGELFF.

This clonotype was found many times. The V gene is TRBV7-9, the J gene TRBJ2-7; 7 bases are a match to TRBD2. The CDR3 is made up of 17 amino acids. V was pared by 3 bases and J by 0 bases, with 11 bases of the junction left unmatched. Germline V gene lookup returns CDR1 SEHNR and CDR2 FQNEAQ (reference sequence). CDR3 in DNA: TGTGCCAGCAGCTTGGGCCCGCTAGCGGCAAGCTCCTACGAGCAGTACTTC. Residues: CASSLGPLAASSYEQYF.

The chain uses TRBV9 and TRBJ2-7; 10 bases are shared with TRBD2. Trimming cost V 5 bases and J 0 bases; bases outside gene matches: 5. The CDR3 is made up of 15 amino acids. Germline lookup yields CDR1 SGDLS and CDR2 YYNGEE. CDR3 in amino acids: CASRVSGGSSYEQYF. The CDR3 DNA reads as TGTGCCAGCAGAGTTAGCGGGGGGAGCTCCTACGAGCAGTACTTC.

This clonotype was recorded at least ten times. The chain carries TRBV12-3 or TRBV12-4 and TRBJ2-2; 8 bases agree with TRBD2. CDR3 length: 17 residues. Trimming cost V 1 base and J 1 base; bases outside gene matches: 5. CDR3: CASSLEASGLNTGELFF. The CDR3 DNA reads TGTGCCAGCAGTTTAGAGGCTAGCGGGCTGAACACCGGGGAGCTGTTTTTT.

This clonotype showed up many times. This sequence joins TRBV7-9 and TRBJ2-3; D tentatively fits TRBD1 or TRBD2 (5 bases each). The ends were cut back, 2 bases at V and 2 bases at J, with 14 bases in the middle. Per germline, CDR1 SEHNR and CDR2 FQNEAQ (reference sequence). The length of the CDR3 is 16 residues. The CDR3 bases are TGTGCCAGCAGCTTATCAGGGACCAGCTACACAGATACGCAGTATTTT. Encoded protein: CASSLSGTSYTDTQYF.

This clonotype was counted at least ten times. This chain connects TRBV28 to TRBJ2-7, with D perhaps assigned TRBD1 or TRBD2 (6 bases each). This CDR3 region has 14 residues. The germline V gene encodes CDR1 MDHEN and CDR2 SYDVKM. Between the trimmed V and J ends, which lost 8 bases and 4 bases, there was a span of 18 bases. CDR3 DNA: TGTGCCAGCCGGACCCAGACGGGGGCTTACGAGCAGTACTTC. This codes for CASRTQTGAYEQYF.

This clonotype has a count of ten or more. The rearrangement uses TRBV29-1 and TRBJ1-2, with unresolved D. The CDR3 consists of 16 residues. Germline lookup yields CDR1 SQVTM and CDR2 ANQGSEA. The V gene lost 2 bases and the J gene lost 2 bases, with 18 bases spanning the gap. The CDR3 loop reads CSVESAAGRINYGYTF. The CDR3 coding sequence is TGCAGCGTTGAATCAGCTGCTGGCAGAATAAACTATGGCTACACCTTC.

As regards this clonotype: Relative to the germline gene, one junction end is altered; a read error may explain this. The genes are TRBV9 and TRBJ1-3; D remains ambiguous. In germline, CDR1 is SGDLS, CDR2 YYNGEE. The CDR3 runs to 15 residues. The CDR3 loop reads CASRVDPNSGNTIYF. Written as DNA, the CDR3 is TGTGCCAGCAGGGTAGATCCTAACTCTGGAAACACCATATATTTT.

This chain links TRBV3-1 with TRBJ2-3, with D perhaps assigned TRBD1 or TRBD2 (6 bases each). Trimming stripped 5 bases from V and 5 bases from J, with 23 bases between. CDR3 length: 17 amino acids. The V gene's germline CDR1 is LGHDT and CDR2 YNNKEL (reference sequence). This chain's CDR3 is CASSSQEGDRRGDTQYF. The CDR3 DNA reads as TGTGCCAGCAGCTCCCAGGAGGGGGACCGACGTGGAGATACGCAGTATTTT.

There are many counts of this clonotype. The genes are TRBV3-1 and TRBJ1-5, with a tentative D call TRBD1 (6 bases). The CDR3 spans 15 residues. Trimming removed 0 bases from V and 4 bases from J, with 10 bases in between. The germline V gene encodes CDR1 LGHDT and CDR2 YNNKEL (reference sequence). CDR3 sequence: CASSQDTTGNQPQHF. CDR3 DNA sequence: TGTGCCAGCAGCCAAGACACCACAGGGAATCAGCCCCAGCATTTT.

This sequence joins TRBV12-3 or TRBV12-4 and TRBJ1-2; no clear D. The CDR3 loop spans 14 amino acids. V dropped 6 bases and J dropped 7 bases, with 18 bases sitting between them. Here the CDR3 reads CASSQDSGVVGYTF. Written as DNA, the CDR3 is TGTGCCAGCAGCCAAGACTCGGGAGTGGTTGGCTACACCTTC.

This clonotype was recorded many times. This sequence joins TRBV11-1 and TRBJ1-1, with D uncertain. CDR3 length equals 13 residues. Looked up from germline, CDR1 is SGHAT and CDR2 is FQDESV (reference sequence). Trimming pared 5 bases from V and 1 base from J, leaving 8 bases between. As DNA, the CDR3 is TGTGCCAGCAGCCCCGAGGGGAACACTGAAGCTTTCTTT. Its translation is CASSPEGNTEAFF.

This clonotype was seen ten or more times. J is TRBJ1-2 and V is TRBV3-1; TRBD1 matches 9 bases. Germline V gene lookup returns CDR1 LGHDT and CDR2 YNNKEL (reference sequence). The CDR3 has 15 residues. Losses at the gene ends were 9 bases for V and 7 bases for J; bases not matched to a gene: 15. CDR3 nucleotides: TGTGCCAGTTGGGCCTCAGACAGGGGGGTAGGTGGCTACACCTTC. Translating gives CASWASDRGVGGYTF.

CDR3 in DNA: TGCAGTGCTAGACCGGGGAACACCGGGGAGCTGTTTTTT. It translates to CSARPGNTGELFF. The gene calls are TRBV20-1 and TRBJ2-2; D is unclear. Germline assignment: CDR1 DFQATT and CDR2 SNEGSKA (reference sequence). V was cut by 2 bases and J by 1 base, with 5 bases left in between. The CDR3 has 13 amino acids.

There are many counts of this clonotype. The chain uses TRBV6-2 or TRBV6-3 and TRBJ1-1; the D gene is possibly TRBD1 (5 bases). The CDR3 has 15 amino acids. The germline V gene encodes CDR1 MNHEY and CDR2 SVGEGT. Between the trimmed V and J ends, which lost 7 bases and 2 bases, there was a span of 17 bases. CDR3 region: CASIAQGGGNTEAFF. The DNA for the CDR3 is TGTGCCAGCATTGCCCAGGGAGGCGGAAACACTGAAGCTTTCTTT.

This clonotype appeared a few times. The chain is built from TRBV11-2 and TRBJ2-3, with 12 bases aligning to TRBD2. Germline CDR1 and CDR2: SGHAT and FQNNGV. The junction had 6 bases not matched to a gene; V was cut back by 4 bases and J by 4 bases. The CDR3 spans 16 residues. CDR3 sequence (DNA): TGTGCCAGCAGCTCGCGACTAGCGGGAGTGGCAGATACGCAGTATTTT. It is translated as CASSSRLAGVADTQYF.

The chain employs TRBV6-6 and TRBJ2-3; D is unclear. Trimming took 0 bases from V and 6 from J, leaving 13 bases between them. Germline lookup yields CDR1 MNHNY and CDR2 SVGAGI (reference sequence). CDR3 length: 15 amino acids. The CDR3 sequence is CASSYSYEARDTQYF. The CDR3 region has the DNA TGTGCCAGCAGTTACTCGTACGAGGCCAGGGATACGCAGTATTTT.

This clonotype was seen more than once but under ten times. Here the CDR3 reads CASSLVMAASYGYTF. CDR3 nucleotides: TGTGCCAGCAGCTTAGTAATGGCAGCTTCGTATGGCTACACCTTC. This chain links TRBV7-9 with TRBJ1-2; no clear D. Germline CDR1 and CDR2: SEHNR and FQNEAQ (reference sequence). V lost 1 base and J lost 5, with 14 bases in between. The CDR3 spans 15 residues.

This clonotype was detected many times. DNA of the CDR3: TGTGCCAGTAGCGACCTGGGACAGGCTAACTATGGCTACACCTTC. This codes for CASSDLGQANYGYTF. This sequence joins TRBV19 and TRBJ1-2; TRBD1 matches at 8 bases. The CDR3 totals 15 residues. Per the germline V gene, CDR1 is LNHDA and CDR2 is SQIVND (reference sequence). J gave up 0 bases and V 6 bases, and 6 bases lay outside the gene matches.

This clonotype was seen ten or more times. The chain joins TRBV10-3 to TRBJ2-3, with 7 bases lining up with TRBD2. The CDR3 runs 19 residues. Germline CDR1 and CDR2: ENHRY and SYGVKD. After removal of 5 bases from V and 0 bases from J, the junction contained 17 bases not matched to a gene. CDR3 bases: TGTGCCATCAGTCCCCAACGGCAAGGACTAGGACCGAGCACAGATACGCAGTATTTT. It codes for CAISPQRQGLGPSTDTQYF.